This T cell receptor (beta chain) is from a study of blood T cells in healthy people across ages. Study-wide results and limits: Long-lived donors had more naive CD4+ cells and higher diversity than aged donors. Because donor CMV status was unknown, expanded clonotype changes were possibly confounded.

This clonotype was recorded a few times. Its antigen is not known. The ends lost 0 bases at V and 8 bases at J; junction bases unmatched: 10. This CDR3 has 17 amino acids. The germline gives CDR1 DFQATT, CDR2 SNEGSKA (reference sequence). Together with a sample-barcoded 5' primer, a J-beta primer mix was included in a second PCR lasting about 7 to 12 cycles. TCRdb reprocessed the 5' RACE reads via MiXCR and lists one record per CDR3 protein. The data contain a few hundred thousand distinct CDR3 sequences, around 30% of them seen just once; the ten biggest clones take up roughly 30%. Each sample yielded at least 6.5 million isolated PBMCs.

The receptor comes from a woman aged 70 to 79 in good health. The sequencing sample was made of blood. The chain recombines TRBV20-1 with TRBJ2-5, with 15 nucleotides matching TRBD2. Here the CDR3 reads CSARDWTSGRAGGTQYF. CDR3 in DNA: TGCAGTGCTAGAGATTGGACTAGCGGGAGGGCCGGGGGAACCCAGTACTTC.